This paragraph reports one T cell receptor beta chain. The target antigen is unknown. This sample was included in a study of OX40 agonist ivuxolimab in advanced cancers. On the study more broadly: Patients took ivuxolimab, an agonistic anti-OX40 (CD134) antibody. Study-wide points: The mean number of expanded clones was higher in CD8+ T cells than in CD4+.

Method: immunoSEQ multiplex PCR; TCRdb's copy keeps in-frame clones and lacks some. The sample lists 55,000 to 65,000 clones, roughly nine tenths occurring once. This CDR3 is built from 17 residues. Losses at the gene ends were 7 bases for V and 4 bases for J; bases not matched to a gene: 14. The germline V gene has CDR1 MDHEN and CDR2 SYDVKM. The sample in question was CD4+ or CD8+ T cells sorted from blood, obtained in a trial of the OX40 agonist ivuxolimab. The rearrangement uses TRBV28 and TRBJ2-5; 11 bases line up with TRBD2. The sequence came from an adult with an advanced solid tumor such as melanoma, head and neck, liver or kidney cancer. CDR3 coding DNA: TGTGCCAGCACCTCCTCGATAGCGGGGGGGCCGATAGAGACCCAGTACTTC. Its protein is CASTSSIAGGPIETQYF.